A single count supports the clone carrying this T cell receptor (beta chain). Original handling: Amplified reference gene primers provided the basis for estimating nucleated cell counts. Sequenced by immunoSEQ multiplex PCR; TCRdb stores in-frame clones only, minus some. V and J calls plus clone size are reproduced from that table; the DNA served to infer D and trimming. Among some 70,000 clones listed, roughly 87% were seen once. CDR3 length equals 14 residues. Germline V CDR1 and CDR2: SQVTM, ANQGSEA. Trimming at V came to 4 bases and at J to 2 bases, leaving 3 bases not matched to a gene. This sample is drawn from a study of blood T cell repertoires in COVID-19. Study summary: COVID-19 samples collected from the United States, Italy and Spain covered acute and convalescent phases. Nucleic acid was either cDNA or gDNA, and it came from T cells, B-cell-depleted T cells, or PBMCs.

This rearrangement joins TRBV29-1 to TRBJ2-2; 8 bases align to TRBD1. Sequencing was carried out using peripheral blood. The origin of this receptor is a middle-aged man with active COVID-19. The CDR3, as DNA: TGCAGCGTTGGACAGGGGTATAACACCGGGGAGCTGTTTTTT. Its translation: CSVGQGYNTGELFF.